Following are 10 T cell receptor beta chains from one sample sequenced in a study of early T cells in non-severe SARS-CoV-2 infection. TCRdb independently ran MiXCR on the 5' RACE reads; one entry per CDR3 protein. The data contain about 84,000 distinct CDR3 sequences, around 10% of them singletons. The sample was whole blood. The source is an adult who was a healthcare worker with PCR-confirmed SARS-CoV-2 infection or an uninfected control (not recorded which).

The rearrangement uses TRBV19 and TRBJ1-5, with D possibly matching TRBD1 (6 bases). Trimming removed 4 bases from V and 0 bases from J, with 16 bases in between. CDR3 length: 17 residues. CDR1 is LNHDA, CDR2 SQIVND, per germline (reference sequence). CDR3 DNA: TGTGCCAGTAGTAGAGGGGGAGGAACTTATAGCAATCAGCCCCAGCATTTT. The encoded protein is CASSRGGGTYSNQPQHF.

The sample holds one count of this clonotype. One end of the junction is discordant with germline, which a read error may explain. The V call is TRBV11-2, the J call TRBJ2-4, with TRBD1 matching 7 bases. There are 18 residues in the CDR3. The germline gives CDR1 SGHAT, CDR2 FQNNGV. This chain's CDR3 is CASSPGTEIMIAKNMQYF. The CDR3, as DNA: TGTGCCAGCAGCCCCGGGACAGAGATAATGATAGCCAAAAACATGCAGTACTTC. The full variable domain, its missing parts supplied by reference TRBV11-2 and TRBJ2-4, is EAGVAQSPRYKIIEKRQSVAFWCNPISGHATLYWYQQILGQGPKLLIQFQNNGVVDDSQLPKDRFSAERLKGVDSTLKIQPAKLEDSAVYLCASSPGTEIMIAKNMQYFGAGTRLSVL.

The table lists this clonotype with many counts. The chain employs TRBV6-5 and TRBJ1-3, with 7 positions matching TRBD1. The CDR3 spans 20 residues. Per germline, CDR1 MNHEY and CDR2 SVGAGI. Trimming at V came to 8 bases and at J to 0 bases, leaving 22 bases not matched to a gene. The CDR3: CASGKRRGRTAESSGNTIYF. The CDR3 DNA reads TGTGCCAGCGGGAAACGCAGGGGGAGGACGGCCGAGAGCTCTGGAAACACCATATATTTT.

This clonotype is a singleton in its sample. A junction end diverges from the germline sequence, so it may reflect a read error. The chain links TRBV11-2 to TRBJ2-7; no reliable D call. The CDR3 extends over 13 amino acids. The V gene's germline CDR1 is SGHAT and CDR2 FQNNGV. Here the CDR3 reads CVSSLRISGMAFF. The CDR3 nucleotides are TGTGTCAGCAGCTTAAGGATCTCGGGCATGGCGTTCTTC.

The chain combines TRBV10-3 with TRBJ2-1; 14 bases match TRBD2. The CDR3 loop spans 15 amino acids. V shed 3 bases and J 7 bases; nucleotides not matched to a gene: 2. Germline CDR1 and CDR2: ENHRY and SYGVKD. CDR3 bases: TGTGCCATCAGTGAAGGGACTAGCGGGAGAAATGAGCAGTTCTTC. It encodes CAISEGTSGRNEQFF.

This clonotype was recorded many times. The CDR3 region has the DNA TGTGCCAGCAGCTTAGTGGGCGACGGCTCTGGGGCCAACGTCCTGACTTTC. This encodes CASSLVGDGSGANVLTF. The chain couples TRBV7-9 to TRBJ2-6; no definite D call. V was clipped by 1 base and J by 0 bases, with 10 bases between them. Germline V gene sequence: CDR1 SEHNR, CDR2 FQNEAQ (reference sequence). This CDR3 spans 17 amino acids. The entire variable domain, with the rest obtained from reference TRBV7-9 and TRBJ2-6, is as follows: DTGVSQNPRHKITKRGQNVTFRCDPISEHNRLYWYRQTLGQGPEFLTYFQNEAQLEKSRLLSDRFSAERPKGSFSTLEIQRTEQGDSAMYLCASSLVGDGSGANVLTFGAGSRLTVL.

The chain carries TRBV7-9 and TRBJ1-2, with 7 bases fitting TRBD1. CDR3 size: 15 residues. With V trimmed by 5 bases and J by 4 bases, 10 bases remained unmatched. Germline values: CDR1 SEHNR, CDR2 FQNEAQ (reference sequence). The CDR3 region is CASSTQTGRSYGYTF. The CDR3 bases are TGTGCCAGCAGCACCCAGACAGGGAGGAGCTATGGCTACACCTTC.

This clonotype was found a few times. The DNA of the CDR3 is TGTGCCAGCAGTGTTCGGACAAATTCACCCCTCCACTTT. It codes for CASSVRTNSPLHF. This chain uses TRBV6-4 with TRBJ1-6; a possible D gene is TRBD1 (5 bases). The V end was cut by 4 bases, the J end by 7 bases, with 8 bases between. The germline V gene has CDR1 MRHNA and CDR2 SNTAGT. This CDR3 contains 13 residues.

This clonotype was picked up a small number of times. The CDR3 coding sequence is TGTGCCTGGAGGGGGAGGAGTGGCTACACCTTC. Translating gives CAWRGRSGYTF. The chain recombines TRBV30 with TRBJ1-2, with no clear D. Germline CDR1 GTSNPN, CDR2 SVGIG (reference sequence). CDR3 length equals 11 residues. Between the trimmed V and J ends, which lost 3 bases and 7 bases, there was a span of 9 bases.

In its sample, this clonotype was seen many times. CDR3: CASSPRVGGYARQYF. The CDR3 nucleotides are TGTGCCAGCAGTCCCCGGGTTGGGGGCTATGCGAGGCAGTACTTC. The chain is built from TRBV12-3 or TRBV12-4 and TRBJ2-7; weak D call: TRBD1 (6 bases). Trimming took off 5 bases at V and 9 bases at J, with 23 bases between the two ends. The CDR3 has 15 amino acids.